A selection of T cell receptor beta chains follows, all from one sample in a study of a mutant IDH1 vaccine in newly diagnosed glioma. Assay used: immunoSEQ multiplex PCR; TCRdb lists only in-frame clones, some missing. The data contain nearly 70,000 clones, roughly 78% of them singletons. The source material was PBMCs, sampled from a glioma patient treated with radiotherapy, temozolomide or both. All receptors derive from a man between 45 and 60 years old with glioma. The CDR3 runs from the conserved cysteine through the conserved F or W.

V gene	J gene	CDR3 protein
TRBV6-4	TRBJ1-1	CASSDSRGTEAFF
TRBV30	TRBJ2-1	CASGGEDNEQFF
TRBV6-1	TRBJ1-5	CASSYLGSNQPQHF
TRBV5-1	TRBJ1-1	CASSRAGTPSTTEAFF
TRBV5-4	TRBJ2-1	CASSSIRVYNEQFF
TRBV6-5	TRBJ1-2	CASSYSLPGEYGYTF
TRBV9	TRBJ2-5	CASSPERGAGETQYF
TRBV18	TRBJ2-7	CASSPRGGVPSYEQYF
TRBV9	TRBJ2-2	CASSVDHANTGELFF
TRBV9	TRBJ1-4	CASSVGPGGEKLFF
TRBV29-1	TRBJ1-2	CSVEEGAVGYGYTF
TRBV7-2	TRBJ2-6	CASRFVGHPGANVLTF
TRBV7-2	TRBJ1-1	CASSLQGGYTEAFF